Listed below are T cell receptor beta chains from one sample, sequenced in a study of cytomegalovirus exposure and HLA in healthy donors. The assay was immunoSEQ multiplex PCR, and TCRdb's table has in-frame clones only and misses some. This table has 150,000 to 200,000 clones, approximately 87% appearing once. The sample comprised PBMCs. The source of these receptors is a woman in her thirties in good health and CMV-seronegative. Both conserved end residues are part of each CDR3. The order of the fields is D gene, J gene, clone size, V gene, CDR3 DNA, CDR3 protein. A D gene is named only where the DNA matches it firmly. For some rows the clone size is stated as once, few or many, or as a class when expanded; others skip it.

D gene: .
J gene: TRBJ1-4
clone size: .
V gene: TRBV5-1
CDR3 DNA: TGCGCCAGCAGCGAGGACGGGACATCGACCGAAAAACTGTTTTTT
CDR3 protein: CASSEDGTSTEKLFF

D gene: .
J gene: TRBJ2-5
clone size: .
V gene: TRBV11-1
CDR3 DNA: TGTGCCAGCAACAGACCGGGCCAAGAGACCCAGTACTTC
CDR3 protein: CASNRPGQETQYF

D gene: .
J gene: TRBJ1-4
clone size: once
V gene: TRBV5-4
CDR3 DNA: TGTGCCAGCAGTTACGGGGTTAATGAAAAACTGTTTTTT
CDR3 protein: CASSYGVNEKLFF

D gene: TRBD2
J gene: TRBJ2-1
clone size: few
V gene: TRBV5-6
CDR3 DNA: TGTGCCAGCGAGACGGGGGGGCGCAACAATGAGCAGTTCTTC
CDR3 protein: CASETGGRNNEQFF

D gene: .
J gene: TRBJ2-7
clone size: .
V gene: TRBV5-6
CDR3 DNA: TGTGCCAGCAGCTTGTGGTCAGGGGTGGAGTACTTC
CDR3 protein: CASSLWSGVEYF

D gene: TRBD1
J gene: TRBJ1-2
clone size: few
V gene: TRBV13
CDR3 DNA: TGTGCCAGCAGCTTCCAGACAGGGTATGGCTACACCTTC
CDR3 protein: CASSFQTGYGYTF

D gene: .
J gene: TRBJ2-1
clone size: once
V gene: TRBV9
CDR3 DNA: TGTGCCAGCTCCCGGCGGGGAGAGAACCTAAGTGAGCAGTTCTTC
CDR3 protein: CASSRRGENLSEQFF

D gene: TRBD1
J gene: TRBJ1-2
clone size: .
V gene: TRBV28
CDR3 DNA: TGTGCCAGCAGAAACACCCGCAGGGGGAACTATGGCTACACCTTC
CDR3 protein: CASRNTRRGNYGYTF

D gene: .
J gene: TRBJ2-7
clone size: .
V gene: TRBV30
CDR3 DNA: TGTGCCTGGAGTGTAGGCGGTTACTCCTACGAGCAGTACTTC
CDR3 protein: CAWSVGGYSYEQYF

D gene: TRBD2
J gene: TRBJ2-1
clone size: .
V gene: TRBV10-3
CDR3 DNA: TGTGCCATCAGTGAGCGGGGGGAGAATGAGCAGTTCTTC
CDR3 protein: CAISERGENEQFF

D gene: .
J gene: TRBJ1-1
clone size: .
V gene: TRBV7-6
CDR3 DNA: TGTGCCAGCAGCTTAGACCCGGCAGCCCTGAACACTGAAGCTTTCTTT
CDR3 protein: CASSLDPAALNTEAFF

D gene: TRBD2
J gene: TRBJ2-3
clone size: once
V gene: TRBV4-3
CDR3 DNA: TGCGCCAGCAGCCAACGAGCGGGAATCACAGATACGCAGTATTTT
CDR3 protein: CASSQRAGITDTQYF

D gene: .
J gene: TRBJ2-1
clone size: .
V gene: TRBV27
CDR3 DNA: TGTGCCAGCAGTCTAGAGGGTTATGAGCAGTTCTTC
CDR3 protein: CASSLEGYEQFF

D gene: .
J gene: TRBJ1-5
clone size: .
V gene: TRBV2
CDR3 DNA: TGTGCCAGCAGCCCGTTCATAAGTGGGCAGCCCCAGCATTTT
CDR3 protein: CASSPFISGQPQHF

D gene: TRBD1
J gene: TRBJ1-1
clone size: many
V gene: TRBV2
CDR3 DNA: TGTGCTTCACTCCGGGACAGGTTTGCGGTCCACTTT
CDR3 protein: CASLRDRFAVHF

D gene: .
J gene: TRBJ2-5
clone size: .
V gene: TRBV7-9
CDR3 DNA: TGTGCCAGCATCAGAGCTCTACACGAGACCCAGTACTTC
CDR3 protein: CASIRALHETQYF